One and the same sample provided the 5 T cell receptor beta chains below, sequenced in a study of T cell responses to AZD1222 COVID-19 vaccine. Produced via immunoSEQ multiplex PCR; TCRdb's table is partial and in-frame only. This table has 150,000 or so clones, around 86% appearing once. The input for sequencing was peripheral blood, taken on day 0 of AZD1222 vaccination. All receptors come from an adult in good health.

This clone occurred many times. The chain has TRBV29-1 and TRBJ1-1; TRBD1 matches 8 bases. The V segment lost 5 bases and the J segment 6 bases; nucleotides outside the gene matches: 5. The CDR3 is made up of 12 amino acids. The V gene's germline CDR1 is SQVTM and CDR2 ANQGSEA. The CDR3 protein is CSVQGAGPEAFF. CDR3 DNA: TGCAGCGTTCAGGGGGCAGGTCCTGAAGCTTTCTTT.

The CDR3 region has the DNA TGTGCCAGCAGCCCGACCCTCGACAGCTACACCTTC. It encodes CASSPTLDSYTF. V is TRBV3-1 (or the pseudogene TRBV3-2) and J is TRBJ1-2; unclear D gene. The CDR3 covers 12 residues. The V gene's germline CDR1 is LGHDT and CDR2 YNNKEL (reference sequence). The V end lost 4 bases, the J end lost 9 bases, and 12 bases lay between the germline ends.

The chain has TRBV6-1 and TRBJ1-1; 8 nucleotides line up with TRBD1. The CDR3 is 13 amino acids. Trimming removed 3 bases from V and 6 bases from J; junction bases left unmatched: 3. From germline, CDR1 is MNHNS and CDR2 SASEGT. The CDR3 sequence: CASSEDRDAEAFF. Written as DNA, the CDR3 is TGTGCCAGCAGTGAGGACAGGGACGCTGAAGCTTTCTTT.

The chain links TRBV6-5 to TRBJ2-1, with D unresolved. In germline, CDR1 is MNHEY, CDR2 SVGAGI. The CDR3 sequence is 14 residues long. The ends were cut back, 6 bases at V and 0 bases at J, with 9 bases in the middle. The DNA for the CDR3 is TGTGCCAGCAGAGATGGGGACTCCTACAATGAGCAGTTCTTC. Translated: CASRDGDSYNEQFF.

The chain uses TRBV9 and TRBJ1-2; tentative D call: TRBD1 (5 bases). This CDR3 has 13 residues. V lost 3 bases and J 4 bases, leaving 10 bases between the germline ends. The germline gives CDR1 SGDLS, CDR2 YYNGEE. The CDR3 protein is CASSAQGTYGYTF. The CDR3 bases are TGTGCCAGCAGCGCTCAGGGAACCTATGGCTACACCTTC.